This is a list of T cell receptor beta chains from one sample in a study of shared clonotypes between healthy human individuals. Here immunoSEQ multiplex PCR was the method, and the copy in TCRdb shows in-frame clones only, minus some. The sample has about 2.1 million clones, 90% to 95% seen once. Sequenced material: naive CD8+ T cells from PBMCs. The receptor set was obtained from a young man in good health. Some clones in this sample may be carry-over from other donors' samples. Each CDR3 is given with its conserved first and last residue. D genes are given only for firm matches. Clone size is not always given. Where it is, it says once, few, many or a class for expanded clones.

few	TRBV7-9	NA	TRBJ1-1	TGTGCCAGCAGCTTAGCGACAGACACTGAAGCTTTCTTT	CASSLATDTEAFF
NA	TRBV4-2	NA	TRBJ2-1	TGTGCCAGCAGCCAAGGGACAGACAATGAGCAGTTCTTC	CASSQGTDNEQFF
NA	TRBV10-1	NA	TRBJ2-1	TGCGCCAGCAGTGAGTCTTCGGACCATTCTGGGAGGTTATACAATGAGCAGTTCTTC	CASSESSDHSGRLYNEQFF
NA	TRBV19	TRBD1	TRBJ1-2	TGTGCCAGTAGTGCGGACAGGGGGGATGGCTACACCTTC	CASSADRGDGYTF
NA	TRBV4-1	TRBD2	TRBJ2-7	TGCGCCAGCAGCCAAGAGTGGGCGGGGGGGAACGACGAGCAGTACTTC	CASSQEWAGGNDEQYF
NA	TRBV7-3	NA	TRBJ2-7	TGTGCCAGCAGCCCCAGGGTCGAACCCATGTCCGAGCAGTACTTC	CASSPRVEPMSEQYF
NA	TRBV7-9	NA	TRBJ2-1	TGTGCCAGCAGCCGAACTTCCGGGGCCAGTCGAAATGAGCAGTTCTTC	CASSRTSGASRNEQFF
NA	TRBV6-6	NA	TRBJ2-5	TGTGCCAGCAGTTATGAGGGCCTCCTGTTCTCAGAGACCCAGTACTTC	CASSYEGLLFSETQYF
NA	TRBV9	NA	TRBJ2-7	TGTGCCAGCAGCCCAGGAGGAAGGGTCGAGCAGTACTTC	CASSPGGRVEQYF
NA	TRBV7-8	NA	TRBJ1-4	TGTGCCAGCAGCCCCGGGGGGAAAACAACTAATGAAAAACTGTTTTTT	CASSPGGKTTNEKLFF
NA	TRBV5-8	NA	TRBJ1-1	TGTGCCAGCAGCTTGGGGGGAGGTAGCACTGAAGCTTTCTTT	CASSLGGGSTEAFF
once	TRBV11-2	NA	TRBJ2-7	TGTGCCAGCAGCTTAGGACAGCCCTCCTACGAGCAGTACTTC	CASSLGQPSYEQYF
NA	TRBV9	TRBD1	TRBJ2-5	TGTGCCAGCAGCGTAGCAGGGGGATTACAAGAGACCCAGTACTTC	CASSVAGGLQETQYF
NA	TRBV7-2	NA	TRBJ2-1	TGTGCCAGCAGGCCGTGGGGGGACAATGAGCAGTTCTTC	CASRPWGDNEQFF
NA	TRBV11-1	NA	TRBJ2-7	TGTGCCAGCAGCTTAGTAGTCTCCTACGAGCAGTACTTC	CASSLVVSYEQYF
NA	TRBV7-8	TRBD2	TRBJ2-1	TGTGCCAGCAGCTTAGGTGTGACGGCGGGAGTATCCTACAATGAGCAGTTCTTC	CASSLGVTAGVSYNEQFF
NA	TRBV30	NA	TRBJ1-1	TGTGCCTGGAGATCACTAGGGGGATATGAAGCTTTCTTT	CAWRSLGGYEAFF
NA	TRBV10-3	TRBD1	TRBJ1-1	TGTGCCGCCGGACAGGGAAACACTGAAGCTTTCTTT	CAAGQGNTEAFF
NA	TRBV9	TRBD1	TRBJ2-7	TGTGCCAGCAGCGTCCGGGACAGGAACTACGAGCAGTACTTC	CASSVRDRNYEQYF
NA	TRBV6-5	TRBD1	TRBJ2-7	TGTGCCAGCAGACCCGGACAGGGGGCGTCTTACGAGCAGTACTTC	CASRPGQGASYEQYF
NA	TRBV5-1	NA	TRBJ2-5	TGCGCCAGCAGTTCTCCCGAGGGGCTTGGAGAGACCCAGTACTTC	CASSSPEGLGETQYF
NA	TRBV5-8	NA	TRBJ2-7	TGTGCCAGCAGCTTTTACGGGTTAACCTACGAGCAGTACTTC	CASSFYGLTYEQYF
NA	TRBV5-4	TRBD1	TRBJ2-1	TGTGCCAGCAGCTTTGGGACAGGGCCCTACAATGAGCAGTTCTTC	CASSFGTGPYNEQFF
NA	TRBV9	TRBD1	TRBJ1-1	TGTGCCAGCAGCGTATTGACAGGGACGGAGACTGAAGCTTTCTTT	CASSVLTGTETEAFF
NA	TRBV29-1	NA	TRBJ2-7	TGCAGCGTTGAGGTTCGGGGCTACGAGCAGTACTTC	CSVEVRGYEQYF
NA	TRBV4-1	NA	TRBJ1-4	TGCGCCAGCAGCCAAGATCCGGAGTTCAATGAAAAACTGTTTTTT	CASSQDPEFNEKLFF
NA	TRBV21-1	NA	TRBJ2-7	TGTGCCAGCAGCAAAGGGGTCCACGAGCAGTACTTC	CASSKGVHEQYF
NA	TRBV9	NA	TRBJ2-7	TGTGCCAGCAGCGTCTCCCTAGGGGGGGAGCAGTACTTC	CASSVSLGGEQYF
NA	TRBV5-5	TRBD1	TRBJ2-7	TGTGCCAGCAGCTACGCCCGGGACAGATTCTACGAGCAGTACTTC	CASSYARDRFYEQYF
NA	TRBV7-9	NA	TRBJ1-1	TGTGCCAGCAGCTTTCCAGGGAACACTGAAGCTTTCTTT	CASSFPGNTEAFF
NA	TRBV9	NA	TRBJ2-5	TGTGCCAGCAGCGTAATCGCTAGTAGCGGCCAAGAGACCCAGTACTTC	CASSVIASSGQETQYF